These 15 T cell receptor beta chains share one sample of origin, sequenced in a study of cytomegalovirus exposure and HLA in healthy donors. The PCR was carried out with 60 Vbeta primers and 13 Jbeta primers. The repertoire was sequenced with immunoSEQ multiplex PCR; TCRdb's copy has only in-frame clones and lacks some. In the table there are about 160,000 clones, 80% of which are singletons. Sequencing used PBMCs. The receptors were gathered from a woman between 45 and 60 years old in good health and CMV-seronegative.

The chain has TRBV27 and TRBJ1-1; no reliable D call. V lost 0 bases and J 5 bases, leaving 7 bases between the germline ends. Germline V gives CDR1 MNHEY, CDR2 SMNVEV (reference sequence). This CDR3 is 13 amino acids long. For the CDR3, the DNA is TGTGCCAGCAGTTTATCGGGAGGGACTGAAGCTTTCTTT. Translating gives CASSLSGGTEAFF.

The chain carries TRBV6-4 and TRBJ1-6, with D maybe TRBD1 (6 bases). From germline, CDR1 is MRHNA and CDR2 SNTAGT. The CDR3 length is 14 residues. Trimming removed 3 bases at V and 8 bases at J, with 11 bases between. CDR3 residues: CASSEQGWDSPLHF. The CDR3 DNA reads TGTGCCAGCAGTGAACAGGGATGGGATTCACCCCTCCACTTT.

The V call is TRBV6-5, the J call TRBJ2-1; TRBD1 is a possible D gene (5 bases). The V gene lost 1 base and the J gene lost 10 bases, with 11 bases spanning the gap. Germline V gene lookup returns CDR1 MNHEY and CDR2 SVGAGI. The CDR3 is made up of 13 amino acids. As DNA, the CDR3 is TGTGCCAGCAGTTACTTAGGACAACGAGAGCAGTTCTTC. Translating gives CASSYLGQREQFF.

The count of this clone is one. The rearrangement links TRBV6-4 to TRBJ2-1; D might be TRBD1 (6 bases). The CDR3 is 13 amino acids. Germline CDR1 reads MRHNA; CDR2 reads SNTAGT. Trimming removed 4 bases at V and 7 bases at J, with 11 bases between. CDR3 protein: CASSAGTLNEQFF. The CDR3 DNA sequence: TGTGCCAGCAGTGCAGGGACACTGAATGAGCAGTTCTTC.

The chain is built from TRBV7-2 and TRBJ2-2, with 9 bases identical to TRBD1. The V gene's germline CDR1 is SGHTA and CDR2 FQGNSA. The V segment lost 0 bases and the J segment 6 bases; nucleotides outside the gene matches: 8. This CDR3 spans 17 amino acids. The CDR3 DNA sequence: TGTGCCAGCAGCTTAGCGTTATGGGACAGGGTATCCGGGGAGCTGTTTTTT. Translation gives CASSLALWDRVSGELFF.

V usage is TRBV19 and J usage is TRBJ2-3, with 10 bases identical to TRBD2. From germline, CDR1 is LNHDA and CDR2 SQIVND (reference sequence). J lost 6 bases, V lost 4 bases, and 10 bases had no gene match. The CDR3 loop spans 16 amino acids. CDR3 region: CASSTLLAGVRDTQYF. CDR3 DNA: TGTGCCAGTAGTACACTTCTAGCGGGAGTTCGCGATACGCAGTATTTT. The full variable domain, with the rest looked up from reference TRBV19 and TRBJ2-3, is DGGITQSPKYLFRKEGQNVTLSCEQNLNHDAMYWYRQDPGQGLRLIYYSQIVNDFQKGDIAEGYSVSREKKESFPLTVTSAQKNPTAFYLCASSTLLAGVRDTQYFGPGTRLTVL.

The CDR3 reads CASSATGAGSYTEAFF. CDR3 sequence (DNA): TGTGCCAGCAGCGCGACAGGGGCCGGCAGCTACACTGAAGCTTTCTTT. This sequence joins TRBV9 and TRBJ1-1; 8 nucleotides align to TRBD1. With V trimmed by 3 bases and J by 3 bases, 10 bases remained unmatched. CDR3 length: 16 amino acids. CDR1 and CDR2 from the germline V gene are SGDLS and YYNGEE. Full variable domain (rest looked up from reference TRBV9 and TRBJ1-1): DSGVTQTPKHLITATGQRVTLRCSPRSGDLSVYWYQQSLDQGLQFLIQYYNGEERAKGNILERFSAQQFPDLHSELNLSSLELGDSALYFCASSATGAGSYTEAFFGQGTRLTVV.

The chain combines TRBV27 with TRBJ2-1, with a tentative D call TRBD1 (6 bases). Germline V lookup: CDR1 MNHEY, CDR2 SMNVEV (reference sequence). Deletions cut 3 bases from V and 5 bases from J, with 11 bases between. The CDR3 spans 14 residues. Written as DNA, the CDR3 is TGTGCCAGCAGTTTTGGGACAACCGACAATGAGCAGTTCTTC. Translating gives CASSFGTTDNEQFF.

The rearrangement joins TRBV9 to TRBJ2-1, with D tentatively TRBD2 (5 bases). With 4 bases removed from V and 5 bases from J, the gap between germline ends came to 19 bases. This CDR3 comprises 16 residues. Germline loops: CDR1 SGDLS, CDR2 YYNGEE. The DNA of the CDR3 is TGTGCCAGCAGCACCTCGACTACCCCCACACACAATGAGCAGTTCTTC. Amino acid sequence: CASSTSTTPTHNEQFF.

The J gene is TRBJ2-5, the V gene TRBV7-2; D perhaps matches TRBD1 (6 bases). The CDR3 contains 13 residues. Trimming removed 5 bases at V and 2 bases at J, with 9 bases between. Germline CDR1 is SGHTA and CDR2 is FQGNSA. The CDR3 loop is CASSRTAQETQYF. CDR3 DNA sequence: TGTGCCAGCAGCCGGACAGCACAAGAGACCCAGTACTTC.

The chain links TRBV7-9 to TRBJ2-7, with no clear D. Per the germline V gene, CDR1 is SEHNR and CDR2 is FQNEAQ (reference sequence). This CDR3 has 14 residues. V was trimmed by 2 bases and J by 1 base, leaving 9 bases between them. The DNA of the CDR3 is TGTGCCAGCAGCTTAAATGCCGGTTCCTACGAGCAGTACTTC. It specifies CASSLNAGSYEQYF.

This sequence joins TRBV19 and TRBJ2-5; possibly TRBD2 for D (6 bases). V shed 5 bases and J shed 10 bases, with 17 bases lying between them. The V gene's germline CDR1 is LNHDA and CDR2 SQIVND (reference sequence). The CDR3 runs to 13 residues. The CDR3 nucleotides are TGTGCCAGTAGTGGGTTGACCTTCGGGGGCCAGTACTTC. Translated: CASSGLTFGGQYF.

The genes are TRBV5-1 and TRBJ1-3; D not resolved. V was trimmed by 0 bases and J by 2 bases, leaving 9 bases between them. The CDR3 contains 15 residues. CDR1 is SGHRS, CDR2 YFSETQ, per germline. In nucleotides, the CDR3 is TGCGCCAGCAGCTTGGATTGGGGAGCTGGAAACACCATATATTTT. Protein sequence: CASSLDWGAGNTIYF. Full variable domain (outside the CDR3, taken from reference TRBV5-1 and TRBJ1-3): KAGVTQTPRYLIKTRGQQVTLSCSPISGHRSVSWYQQTPGQGLQFLFEYFSETQRNKGNFPGRFSGRQFSNSRSEMNVSTLELGDSALYLCASSLDWGAGNTIYFGEGSWLTVV.

The chain uses TRBV28 and TRBJ2-1, with TRBD2 as a possible D gene (5 bases). Germline CDR1 MDHEN, CDR2 SYDVKM. The CDR3 extends over 15 amino acids. V was shortened by 5 bases and J by 2 bases, with 13 bases between the two germline ends. CDR3 amino acids: CASSPSGVTYNEQFF. In DNA, the CDR3 is TGTGCCAGCAGTCCGAGCGGAGTCACCTACAATGAGCAGTTCTTC.

The CDR3 DNA reads TGTGCCAGCAACGTAGGTGCGACAGGGTACGGCACCGGGGAGCTGTTTTTT. It is translated as CASNVGATGYGTGELFF. The chain has TRBV7-2 and TRBJ2-2; 7 positions agree with TRBD1. CDR1 and CDR2 from the germline V gene are SGHTA and FQGNSA. J was trimmed by 4 bases and V by 7 bases; bases with no gene match: 15. The CDR3 is 17 residues long.